This TCR beta chain appears in the sequencing data of a study of OX40 agonist ivuxolimab in advanced cancers. Looking at the study overall: Patients in the trial were receiving intravenous ivuxolimab every 2 weeks, at doses of 0.01 to 10 mg/kg. Every patient in dose escalation had hepatocellular carcinoma, melanoma, renal cell or head and neck cancer. Those enrolled were approximately 78% male, with a mean age of roughly 60 years and ages from 23 to 79.

V was clipped by 9 bases and J by 0 bases, with 15 bases between them. Germline V CDR1 and CDR2: MNHEY, SMNVEV (reference sequence). CDR3 length equals 15 residues. TCRdb's table, derived via immunoSEQ multiplex PCR, lists solely in-frame clones and lacks some. In the table there are roughly 61,000 clones, over 80% of which are singletons. This chain links TRBV27 with TRBJ2-1, with a tentative D call TRBD2 (5 bases). This TCR was recovered from an adult with an advanced solid tumor such as melanoma, head and neck, liver or kidney cancer. The input for sequencing was CD4+ or CD8+ T cells sorted from blood, taken in a trial of the OX40 agonist ivuxolimab. CDR3 amino acids: CASLAIGSSYNEQFF. In DNA form, the CDR3 reads TGTGCCAGTCTAGCAATTGGGAGCTCCTACAATGAGCAGTTCTTC.